This entry lists 16 T cell receptor beta chains sequenced from one sample in a study of CD8 T cells in Susac syndrome. cDNA came from approximately 0.5 to 1 ug RNA primed by random hexamers. TCRdb analysed the immunoSEQ multiplex PCR reads with MiXCR anew, one entry per CDR3 protein. Of about 52,000 distinct CDR3 sequences in the sample, 93% were seen once. The material sequenced was CD8+ T cells from PBMCs. The receptors were gathered from a human donor with multiple sclerosis.

The gene calls are TRBV2 and TRBJ2-1, with D tentatively TRBD2 (6 bases). The CDR3 spans 15 residues. V lost 5 bases, J lost 2 bases, and 13 bases lay in between. Per the germline V gene, CDR1 is SNHLY and CDR2 is FYNNEI. The CDR3 sequence is CASSLDGGAYNEQFF. The DNA for the CDR3 is TGTGCCAGCAGTTTGGACGGGGGAGCCTACAATGAGCAGTTCTTC.

V is TRBV6-4 and J is TRBJ2-2; TRBD2 aligns across 12 bases. V shed 0 bases, J shed 6 bases, and the junction held 5 bases outside the gene matches. The CDR3 has 17 amino acids. Germline V gene data show CDR1 as MRHNA and CDR2 as SNTAGT. Here the CDR3 DNA reads TGTGCCAGCAGTGACTCCCCAGCTAGCGGGGGGGCCGGGGAGCTGTTTTTT. This encodes CASSDSPASGGAGELFF.

A single count supports this clonotype. J is TRBJ1-2 and V is TRBV29-1; D is unclear. The CDR3 is made up of 13 amino acids. V lost 0 bases and J 8 bases, leaving 13 bases between the germline ends. In germline, CDR1 is SQVTM, CDR2 ANQGSEA. CDR3 sequence reads: CSVEEGLGGGYTF. CDR3 sequence (DNA): TGCAGCGTTGAAGAAGGGCTGGGTGGGGGCTACACCTTC. The full variable domain, with the rest looked up from reference TRBV29-1 and TRBJ1-2, is SAVISQKPSRDICQRGTSLTIQCQVDSQVTMMFWYRQQPGQSLTLIATANQGSEATYESGFVIDKFPISRPNLTFSTLTVSNMSPEDSSIYLCSVEEGLGGGYTFGSGTRLTVV.

The rearrangement links TRBV7-3 to TRBJ2-3; D unclear. The CDR3 has 14 residues. Trimming left V 0 bases short and J 1 base short, with 5 bases between. The germline gives CDR1 SGHTA, CDR2 FQGTGA. The CDR3 here is CASSLTPRTDTQYF. The CDR3, as DNA: TGTGCCAGCAGCTTAACCCCTCGCACAGATACGCAGTATTTT. The whole variable domain, remainder taken from reference TRBV7-3 and TRBJ2-3, is GAGVSQTPSNKVTEKGKYVELRCDPISGHTALYWYRQSLGQGPEFLIYFQGTGAADDSGLPNDRFFAVRPEGSVSTLKIQRTERGDSAVYLCASSLTPRTDTQYFGPGTRLTVL.

The V and J genes are TRBV3-1 and TRBJ2-1, with 10 bases matching TRBD1. The CDR3 loop spans 19 amino acids. J lost 1 base, V lost 3 bases, and 12 bases had no gene match. Germline loops: CDR1 LGHDT, CDR2 YNNKEL (reference sequence). The CDR3 DNA sequence: TGTGCCAGCAGCCAGACCCGGGACAGGGGCGGTGTGTCCTACAATGAGCAGTTCTTC. Translating gives CASSQTRDRGGVSYNEQFF.

The chain links TRBV14 to TRBJ2-4; D assignment may be TRBD1 or TRBD2 (6 bases each). Germline V gene lookup returns CDR1 SGHDN and CDR2 FVKESK. The V and J ends lost 3 bases and 0 bases respectively, with 18 bases between them. This CDR3 is 18 amino acids long. The CDR3 region has the DNA TGTGCCAGCAGCCAGCGGGACAAGGCGCCTCTAGCCAAAAACATTCAGTACTTC. Translating it yields CASSQRDKAPLAKNIQYF.

This clonotype has only a few counts. The chain uses TRBV4-1 and TRBJ2-5, with 7 nucleotides matching TRBD1. The ends lost 6 bases at V and 5 bases at J; junction bases unmatched: 6. Germline CDR1 and CDR2: MGHRA and YSYEKL. The CDR3 has 13 residues. The CDR3 loop reads CASRPTGEETQYF. CDR3 DNA sequence: TGCGCCAGCAGACCTACAGGGGAGGAGACCCAGTACTTC.

V usage is TRBV2 and J usage is TRBJ1-3; weak D call: TRBD1 (6 bases). V was shortened by 6 bases and J by 3 bases, with 15 bases between the two germline ends. Germline V lookup: CDR1 SNHLY, CDR2 FYNNEI. The CDR3 spans 15 residues. This CDR3 is CASRARQDRGNTIYF. CDR3 DNA: TGTGCCAGCAGAGCAAGACAGGATCGTGGAAACACCATATATTTT.

This clonotype has just a few counts. This chain joins TRBV12-3 or TRBV12-4 and TRBJ1-5; D not resolved. The ends were cut back, 5 bases at V and 0 bases at J, with 5 bases in the middle. The CDR3 sequence is 13 residues long. CDR3 sequence: CASSGNSNQPQHF. Here the CDR3 DNA reads TGTGCCAGCAGTGGTAATAGCAATCAGCCCCAGCATTTT.

J is TRBJ1-2 and V is TRBV7-2, with a possible D match to TRBD1 (6 bases). There are 15 residues in the CDR3. Between the trimmed V and J ends, which lost 1 base and 4 bases, there was a span of 13 bases. The germline CDR1 and CDR2 sequences are SGHTA and FQGNSA. CDR3: CASSLDPGAVYGYTF. DNA of the CDR3: TGTGCCAGCAGCTTAGACCCGGGGGCTGTCTATGGCTACACCTTC.

The rearrangement joins TRBV6-1 to TRBJ2-2; D possibly matches TRBD1 or TRBD2 (6 bases each). This CDR3 spans 16 amino acids. V was clipped by 2 bases and J by 5 bases, with 15 bases between them. Germline V gene lookup returns CDR1 MNHNS and CDR2 SASEGT. CDR3 nucleotide sequence: TGTGCCAGCAGTGAACTTACAGGGACTTTGACCGGGGAGCTGTTTTTT. Translation: CASSELTGTLTGELFF.

This chain joins TRBV6-2 or TRBV6-3 and TRBJ1-1; a weak D match, TRBD1 (6 bases). The CDR3 has 14 amino acids. Germline V CDR1 and CDR2: MNHEY, SVGEGT. Trimming removed 6 bases from V and 5 bases from J, with 16 bases in between. CDR3 nucleotides: TGTGCCAGCAGGCCCGGGACACTCAGGACTGAAGCTTTCTTT. Translated, it gives CASRPGTLRTEAFF.

The chain recombines TRBV7-9 with TRBJ1-5; 7 bases are a match to TRBD1. Germline lookup yields CDR1 SEHNR and CDR2 FQNEAQ (reference sequence). The ends lost 9 bases at V and 2 bases at J; junction bases unmatched: 7. There are 14 residues in the CDR3. CDR3 DNA: TGTGCCAGTCTCCCCGACAGGGGCAATCAGCCCCAGCATTTT. It specifies CASLPDRGNQPQHF.

This chain joins TRBV9 and TRBJ2-1, with a weak D call TRBD2 (5 bases). V lost 4 bases and J 2 bases, leaving 13 bases between the germline ends. The CDR3 spans 15 residues. The germline gives CDR1 SGDLS, CDR2 YYNGEE. CDR3 in amino acids: CASSKDFSPYNEQFF. CDR3 coding DNA: TGTGCCAGCAGCAAGGACTTCTCCCCCTACAATGAGCAGTTCTTC.

The V and J genes are TRBV30 and TRBJ1-1; 7 bases match TRBD1. This CDR3 is 14 amino acids long. Germline assignment: CDR1 GTSNPN and CDR2 SVGIG (reference sequence). The V and J ends lost 0 bases and 0 bases, in that order; junction bases with no gene match: 1. This CDR3 is CAWSVTGMNTEAFF. DNA for the CDR3: TGTGCCTGGAGTGTGACAGGGATGAACACTGAAGCTTTCTTT. The full variable domain, its missing parts supplied by reference TRBV30 and TRBJ1-1, is SQTIHQWPATLVQPVGSPLSLECTVEGTSNPNLYWYRQAAGRGLQLLFYSVGIGQISSEVPQNLSASRPQDRQFILSSKKLLLSDSGFYLCAWSVTGMNTEAFFGQGTRLTVV.

The table lists this clonotype with a count of one. This chain uses TRBV7-9 with TRBJ1-2, with D perhaps TRBD1 (6 bases). Trimming took 1 base from V and 3 from J, leaving 12 bases between them. Germline values: CDR1 SEHNR, CDR2 FQNEAQ (reference sequence). The CDR3 is 15 residues long. The CDR3 loop is CASSLGYREDYGYTF. The CDR3 DNA reads TGTGCCAGCAGCTTAGGGTACAGGGAGGACTATGGCTACACCTTC.